This T cell receptor beta chain originates from a study of Tregs in tolerant kidney transplant recipients. Study-level findings and limits: Tregs expanded with activated donor B cells seemed most donor-specific.

Comment on this clone: Its specificity is unknown.

Germline values: CDR1 PRHDT, CDR2 FYEKMQ (reference sequence). This CDR3 contains 17 residues. Trimming took 4 bases from V and 2 from J; bases not matched to a gene: 11. Profiling relied on immunoSEQ multiplex PCR, and the TCRdb table lists in-frame clones only, not all of them. The sample has some 88,000 clones; approximately 92% are singletons. Specimen: CD8+ T cells from blood. This chain joins TRBV13 and TRBJ2-3, with 8 bases fitting TRBD2. This receptor was taken from a human donor in good health. The chain's CDR3 is CASSSLSSGGTTDTQYF. The CDR3 region has the DNA TGTGCCAGCAGCTCTTTGAGCAGCGGGGGAACCACAGATACGCAGTATTTT.